This is a list of T cell receptor beta chains from one sample in a study of cytomegalovirus exposure and HLA in healthy donors. Clones were read by immunoSEQ multiplex PCR, and TCRdb kept only the in-frame ones, dropping some. The data contain about 84,000 clones, around 80% of them singletons. The sequenced sample was PBMCs. The origin of the receptors is a male donor in good health and CMV-seropositive. CDR3s include the opening cysteine and the closing phenylalanine or tryptophan. A D gene is named only where the DNA matches it firmly. Size tells how often a clone was seen (once, few, many) or the class of an expanded clone, and some rows leave it out.

v_gene,abundance,j_gene,d_gene,CDR3nt,CDR3aa
TRBV28,few,TRBJ2-5,TRBD2,TGTGCCAGCAGTACGGGACTAGCGGGAGTCGCTGCCCAAGAGACCCAGTACTTC,CASSTGLAGVAAQETQYF
TRBV6-5,.,TRBJ2-1,TRBD2,TGTGCCAGCACCCGGACTAGATCTATCTACAATGAGCAGTTCTTC,CASTRTRSIYNEQFF
TRBV27,.,TRBJ2-2,.,TGTGCCAGCAGTCTTAACGACTGGTACACCGGGGAGCTGTTTTTT,CASSLNDWYTGELFF
TRBV27,.,TRBJ2-3,.,TGTGCCAGCAGTCCCCTCCGTAATAGCGGAACAGATACGCAGTATTTT,CASSPLRNSGTDTQYF
TRBV7-9,once,TRBJ2-2,.,TGTGCCAGCAGACCCCCTGTATCGAGCCCCGGGGAGCTGTTTTTT,CASRPPVSSPGELFF
TRBV15,.,TRBJ2-3,TRBD2,TGTGCCACCAGCAGAGGACCGGGACTAGCTAGCACAGATACGCAGTATTTT,CATSRGPGLASTDTQYF
TRBV7-2,.,TRBJ2-5,.,TGTGCCAGCAGCTTGGGGCAAGGGGGTGGACGTGTCGCCCAGTACTTC,CASSLGQGGGRVAQYF
TRBV5-4,.,TRBJ2-3,.,TGTGCCAGCAGCTTGGGGGGCTCTGATACGCAGTATTTT,CASSLGGSDTQYF
TRBV19,once,TRBJ2-2,.,TGTGCCAGTACCCAGAGTGCGGGTACAGGGGAGCTGTTTTTT,CASTQSAGTGELFF
TRBV19,.,TRBJ2-1,TRBD2,TGTGCCAGTAGTAAGGCTAGCGGGAGGGTTTACAATGAGCAGTTCTTC,CASSKASGRVYNEQFF
TRBV6-5,.,TRBJ2-2,.,TGTGCCAGCAGTGGTAAAAGAGACTCCGGGGAGCTGTTTTTT,CASSGKRDSGELFF
TRBV11-3,.,TRBJ1-1,.,TGTGCCAGCAGCTTTACCAGGATCACTGAAGCTTTCTTT,CASSFTRITEAFF
TRBV7-9,once,TRBJ2-1,TRBD1,TGTGCCAGCAGCCCACTAAAAGGGGGCAACTACAATGAGCAGTTCTTC,CASSPLKGGNYNEQFF
TRBV20-1,.,TRBJ2-7,.,TGCAGTGCTCCTGATCCAGGCGAGCAGTACTTC,CSAPDPGEQYF
TRBV28,.,TRBJ1-2,.,TGTGCCAGCAGCCGTCCTGGGGCGGTCTATGGCTACACCTTC,CASSRPGAVYGYTF
TRBV14,.,TRBJ2-6,TRBD1,TGTGCCAGCAGCCCCCCGACAGGGGCTGTTTCTGGGGCCAACGTCCTGACTTTC,CASSPPTGAVSGANVLTF
TRBV28,.,TRBJ2-3,TRBD2,TGTGCCAGCAGACCTACCGGGACTAGCGGGAGGACAGATACGCAGTATTTT,CASRPTGTSGRTDTQYF